This T cell receptor beta chain originates from a study of blood T cell repertoires in COVID-19. Cohorts were assigned according to the clinical history that participants reported. Clones were sequenced by immunoSEQ multiplex PCR, and TCRdb holds only the in-frame ones, with some missing. This sample carries 350,000 to 400,000 clones, more than 75% of them seen once, and the ten largest clones take approximately 1.2%. A word on this clone: Other DNA sequences in the same sample also yield this CDR3.

The clonotype originates from a woman aged 18-29 years who had recovered from COVID-19. The sequencing input was PBMCs or T cells enriched from blood (not recorded which).

CDR3 in amino acids: CASSLDRGGNTIYF. The DNA for the CDR3 is TGCGCCAGCAGCTTGGACAGGGGGGGAAACACCATATATTTT. The chain carries TRBV5-1 and TRBJ1-3; 8 bases are a match to TRBD1. The CDR3 sequence is 14 residues long. V dropped 0 bases and J dropped 4; count of bases not matched to a gene: 0. In germline, CDR1 is SGHRS, CDR2 YFSETQ.